The 29 T cell receptor beta chains reported below all come from one sample, sequenced in a study of blood T cell repertoires in COVID-19. This table comes from immunoSEQ multiplex PCR, and its TCRdb copy is limited to in-frame clones, with some not included. The sample carries around 250,000 clones, around 84% recorded once. Sequencing was performed on PBMCs or T cells enriched from blood (not recorded which). The receptors stem from a man between 25 and 39 years old with acute COVID-19.

This chain joins TRBV11-3 and TRBJ1-6, with TRBD1 matching 8 bases. Germline V CDR1 and CDR2: SGHNT, YENEEA. This CDR3 region has 16 residues. Germline trimming cut 3 bases from V and 10 bases from J; bases unmatched to any gene: 11. DNA of the CDR3: TGTGCCAGCAGCTTTGGTCTTGGACAGGGAACATCACCCCTCCACTTT. Protein: CASSFGLGQGTSPLHF.

V is TRBV7-9 and J is TRBJ1-4; 10 bases fit TRBD1. The CDR3 consists of 15 residues. From germline, CDR1 is SEHNR and CDR2 FQNEAQ (reference sequence). V lost 6 bases, J lost 8 bases, and 9 bases stayed unmatched. The CDR3, as DNA: TGTGCCAGCAGTCAGACAGGGGGCGCAAACGAAAAACTGTTTTTT. This gives the protein CASSQTGGANEKLFF.

This clone appeared a few times. This rearrangement joins TRBV6-4 to TRBJ1-5; 7 positions agree with TRBD1. Germline CDR1 and CDR2: MRHNA and SNTAGT. There are 13 residues in the CDR3. V shed 5 bases and J 4 bases; nucleotides not matched to a gene: 2. This CDR3 reads CASSTGANQPQHF. The CDR3 DNA reads as TGTGCCAGCAGTACAGGGGCGAATCAGCCCCAGCATTTT.

This clone was observed many times. Relative to the germline gene, one junction end is altered; a read error may explain this. The rearrangement uses TRBV5-1 and TRBJ2-2; 8 bases fit TRBD1. CDR3 size: 16 residues. CDR1 is SGHRS and CDR2 is YFSETQ in the germline V gene. The CDR3 region has the DNA TGTGCCAGCAGCTTGCTCGGACAGGGTACGACCGGGGAGCTGTTTTTT. Translated, it gives CASSLLGQGTTGELFF.

CDR3 nucleotide sequence: TGCAGTGCTAGAGGGAGAGATACGCAGTATTTT. It translates to CSARGRDTQYF. V and J are TRBV20-1 and TRBJ2-3; D is unclear. V was trimmed by 1 base and J by 5 bases, leaving 4 bases between them. Germline-derived CDR1 and CDR2 are DFQATT and SNEGSKA (reference sequence). CDR3 length: 11 residues.

The chain employs TRBV28 and TRBJ1-1; a weak D match, TRBD1 (5 bases). Germline V gene lookup returns CDR1 MDHEN and CDR2 SYDVKM. This CDR3 has 14 residues. V was pared by 8 bases and J by 1 base, with 14 bases between. For the CDR3, the DNA is TGTGCCAGCCGAAGACAGAGAGAGAACACTGAAGCTTTCTTT. Its protein is CASRRQRENTEAFF.

The chain uses TRBV6-2 or TRBV6-3 and TRBJ2-3; D unclear. In germline, CDR1 is MNHEY, CDR2 SVGEGT. Trimming took off 0 bases at V and 2 bases at J, with 12 bases between the two ends. The CDR3 sequence is 16 residues long. CDR3 coding DNA: TGTGCCAGCAGTTACTCCCTCGACTGGCTCACAGATACGCAGTATTTT. This sequence encodes CASSYSLDWLTDTQYF.

This chain connects TRBV13 to TRBJ1-1, with D unclear. The ends were cut back, 2 bases at V and 6 bases at J, with 10 bases in the middle. The length of the CDR3 is 13 residues. Germline values: CDR1 PRHDT, CDR2 FYEKMQ (reference sequence). CDR3 DNA: TGTGCCAGCAGCTTACGAAGCAACGCTGAAGCTTTCTTT. Encoded protein: CASSLRSNAEAFF.

The chain recombines TRBV24-1 with TRBJ2-2; the D is unclear. Trimming shortened V by 3 bases and J by 4 bases, and 11 bases separated the two germline ends. This CDR3 spans 15 amino acids. The germline gives CDR1 KGHDR, CDR2 SFDVKD. The CDR3 loop reads CATSDRLTFTGELFF. The DNA for the CDR3 is TGTGCCACCAGTGATAGACTGACGTTCACCGGGGAGCTGTTTTTT.

This chain links TRBV3-1 (or the pseudogene TRBV3-2) with TRBJ1-2; no firm D call. With 0 bases removed from V and 7 bases from J, the gap between germline ends came to 12 bases. The CDR3 spans 14 residues. Germline CDR1 is LGHDT and CDR2 is YNNKEL (reference sequence). CDR3 DNA sequence: TGTGCCAGCAGCCAAGATCCCGGGGTGGGTGGCTACACCTTC. It is translated as CASSQDPGVGGYTF.

The V call is TRBV19, the J call TRBJ2-2, with TRBD2 as a possible D gene (6 bases). The CDR3 consists of 15 residues. Germline CDR1 LNHDA, CDR2 SQIVND (reference sequence). V lost 4 bases and J lost 1, with 10 bases in between. CDR3 loop: CASSRGLQNTGELFF. In DNA form, the CDR3 reads TGTGCCAGTAGTAGGGGACTTCAGAACACCGGGGAGCTGTTTTTT.

The rearrangement links TRBV12-5 to TRBJ2-1, with 9 nucleotides matching TRBD1. CDR1 LGHNT and CDR2 FRNRAP come from the germline V gene. J was trimmed by 6 bases and V by 4 bases; bases with no gene match: 7. This CDR3 has 15 amino acids. CDR3 sequence: CASGSAGQGINEQFF. For the CDR3, the DNA is TGTGCTAGTGGTTCCGCCGGACAGGGGATCAATGAGCAGTTCTTC.

This sequence joins TRBV7-9 and TRBJ1-2, with D uncertain. This CDR3 is built from 12 residues. CDR1 SEHNR and CDR2 FQNEAQ come from the germline V gene (reference sequence). Trimming left V 5 bases short and J 4 bases short, with 8 bases between. The CDR3 bases are TGTGCCAGCAGCGCGTCCGGCTATGGCTACACCTTC. Encoded protein: CASSASGYGYTF.

The V and J genes are TRBV20-1 and TRBJ1-3, with D perhaps matching TRBD1 (5 bases). The CDR3 spans 11 residues. The germline gives CDR1 DFQATT, CDR2 SNEGSKA (reference sequence). CDR3 sequence reads: CGGARGNTIYF. In DNA, the CDR3 is TGCGGAGGGGCGCGCGGAAACACCATATATTTT.

The chain recombines TRBV5-8 with TRBJ1-5; D not resolved. V lost 5 bases, J lost 4 bases, and 7 bases lay in between. The CDR3 is 12 residues long. Looked up from germline, CDR1 is SGHTS and CDR2 is YDEGEE. The CDR3 DNA reads as TGTGCCAGCAGTGTCTTAAATCAGCCCCAGCATTTT. Residues: CASSVLNQPQHF.

This chain links TRBV7-2 with TRBJ2-7; TRBD1 matches at 7 bases. Germline V gives CDR1 SGHTA, CDR2 FQGNSA. The V gene end was trimmed by 2 bases and the J gene end by 1 base; junction bases not matched to a gene: 5. CDR3 size: 15 residues. Here the CDR3 DNA reads TGTGCCAGCAGCTTATGGACAGGCGCTTCCTACGAGCAGTACGTC. Translating it yields CASSLWTGASYEQYV.

V gene TRBV24-1 combines with J gene TRBJ2-1; 9 bases are a match to TRBD1. The CDR3 is 17 amino acids. Unmatched junction bases numbered 9, after V lost 4 bases and J lost 3 bases. The germline CDR1 and CDR2 sequences are KGHDR and SFDVKD. The CDR3 sequence is CATSDAAPGQGYNEQFF. The CDR3 region has the DNA TGTGCCACCAGTGACGCCGCACCGGGACAGGGCTACAATGAGCAGTTCTTC.

This clone has just one count. V usage is TRBV25-1 and J usage is TRBJ2-3; TRBD1 might be the D (6 bases). Germline V gene data show CDR1 as MGHDK and CDR2 as SYGVNS. The CDR3 runs 15 residues. Trimming cost V 10 bases and J 0 bases, with 17 bases left between them. The CDR3 reads CATPPDSKSTDTQYF. CDR3 nucleotides: TGTGCCACACCCCCGGACAGTAAGAGCACAGATACGCAGTATTTT.

V gene TRBV27 combines with J gene TRBJ1-5; TRBD1 is a possible D gene (5 bases). Germline loops: CDR1 MNHEY, CDR2 SMNVEV (reference sequence). There are 14 residues in the CDR3. Deletions cut 2 bases from V and 8 bases from J, with 13 bases between. CDR3 loop: CASSLRQGGKPQHF. Written as DNA, the CDR3 is TGTGCCAGCAGTTTAAGGCAGGGCGGAAAGCCCCAGCATTTT.

The rearrangement uses TRBV27 and TRBJ1-2; tentative D call: TRBD1 (5 bases). Looked up from germline, CDR1 is MNHEY and CDR2 is SMNVEV (reference sequence). V dropped 0 bases and J dropped 3 bases, with 8 bases sitting between them. CDR3 length equals 14 residues. CDR3 DNA sequence: TGTGCCAGCAGTTTATCGGGGCAGTACTATGGCTACACCTTC. This sequence encodes CASSLSGQYYGYTF.

The chain couples TRBV28 to TRBJ1-3; no firm D call. Germline values: CDR1 MDHEN, CDR2 SYDVKM. V lost 5 bases to trimming and J lost 9 bases, with 17 bases between them. This CDR3 spans 14 amino acids. CDR3 bases: TGTGCCAGCAGTCAGTCCTCAGGTCCTCGCACCATATATTTT. Residues: CASSQSSGPRTIYF.

This clone occurred once. V gene TRBV6-5 combines with J gene TRBJ1-1; 10 bases are shared with TRBD1. CDR1 is MNHEY and CDR2 is SVGAGI in the germline V gene. V dropped 6 bases and J dropped 2; count of bases not matched to a gene: 6. The CDR3 loop spans 15 amino acids. The CDR3 loop is CASRGTGEYNTEAFF. Here the CDR3 DNA reads TGTGCCAGCAGGGGGACAGGGGAGTACAACACTGAAGCTTTCTTT.

The V gene is TRBV14, the J gene TRBJ1-6; D is unclear. This CDR3 is 14 amino acids long. Trimming stripped 1 base from V and 10 bases from J, with 11 bases between. From germline, CDR1 is SGHDN and CDR2 FVKESK. The CDR3 coding sequence is TGTGCCAGCAGCCAAGTCATCGGGTCCTCACCCCTCCACTTT. Translating gives CASSQVIGSSPLHF.

This chain connects TRBV20-1 to TRBJ1-1, with D unclear. The V gene lost 3 bases and the J gene lost 1 base, with 15 bases spanning the gap. Germline V CDR1 and CDR2: DFQATT, SNEGSKA (reference sequence). The CDR3 length is 15 residues. The CDR3 sequence: CSASRARFGNTEAFF. The CDR3 nucleotides read TGCAGTGCTAGTCGAGCCCGCTTCGGGAACACTGAAGCTTTCTTT.

The chain uses TRBV5-1 and TRBJ1-5; D remains ambiguous. Deletions cut 2 bases from V and 5 bases from J, with 14 bases between. Looked up from germline, CDR1 is SGHRS and CDR2 is YFSETQ. The CDR3 has 15 residues. CDR3 sequence: CASSLSPGEDQPQHF. For the CDR3, the DNA is TGCGCCAGCAGCTTATCCCCGGGTGAAGATCAGCCCCAGCATTTT.

The V and J genes are TRBV5-6 and TRBJ1-2; 8 bases match TRBD1. The trim removed 4 bases at V and 7 bases at J, leaving 12 bases unmatched. Germline V gene lookup returns CDR1 SGHDT and CDR2 YYEEEE. The CDR3 extends over 15 amino acids. CDR3 nucleotides: TGTGCCAGCAGCCCAGCAGGGGGCCGAGTAGGTGGCTACACCTTC. It specifies CASSPAGGRVGGYTF.

The chain combines TRBV7-2 with TRBJ2-2; possible D gene TRBD2, 7 bases. This CDR3 is 16 amino acids long. CDR1 is SGHTA and CDR2 is FQGNSA in the germline V gene. The V gene lost 5 bases and the J gene lost 4 bases, with 17 bases spanning the gap. CDR3 sequence (DNA): TGTGCCAGCAGCCGCCTGGGGGGGCCGACCACCGGGGAGCTGTTTTTT. It is translated as CASSRLGGPTTGELFF.

V gene TRBV4-2 combines with J gene TRBJ1-1; the match to TRBD1 covers 7 bases. Per the germline V gene, CDR1 is LGHNA and CDR2 is YNFKEQ. Trimming cost V 0 bases and J 3 bases; bases outside gene matches: 10. The CDR3 sequence is 17 residues long. The CDR3 bases are TGTGCCAGCAGCCAAGATGTCACAGGGGAATTGGACACTGAAGCTTTCTTT. The encoded protein is CASSQDVTGELDTEAFF.

Worth noting for this clone: Other nucleotide sequences from this sample produce the same CDR3. V and J are TRBV27 and TRBJ2-1; perhaps TRBD2 as D (6 bases). This CDR3 is 16 amino acids long. Germline assignment: CDR1 MNHEY and CDR2 SMNVEV (reference sequence). Trimming shortened V by 5 bases and J by 0 bases, and 14 bases separated the two germline ends. CDR3 DNA sequence: TGTGCCAGCAGTCTGGGACTTGCGAGCTCCTACAATGAGCAGTTCTTC. This sequence encodes CASSLGLASSYNEQFF.